The 11 T cell receptor beta chains below come from one sample, sequenced in a study of T cell responses to AZD1222 COVID-19 vaccine. Assay used: immunoSEQ multiplex PCR; TCRdb lists only in-frame clones, some missing. The table lists about 120,000 clones, 85% to 95% of them singletons, with less than 6% in the top ten. The source material was peripheral blood, sampled 28 days after the second AZD1222 dose. The receptors stem from an adult who received the AZD1222 COVID-19 vaccine.

In its sample, this clone was seen a few times. V usage is TRBV27 and J usage is TRBJ2-7; D uncertain. Trimming removed 5 bases at V and 6 bases at J, with 17 bases between. The CDR3 is 14 amino acids. Germline V gene data show CDR1 as MNHEY and CDR2 as SMNVEV (reference sequence). The CDR3 loop is CASSPWALLGEQYF. The CDR3 bases are TGTGCCAGCAGTCCTTGGGCCCTTTTAGGCGAGCAGTACTTC.

This chain connects TRBV6-1 to TRBJ2-1; 8 bases align to TRBD2. The CDR3 length is 15 residues. Germline V gene data show CDR1 as MNHNS and CDR2 as SASEGT. V was clipped by 2 bases and J by 8 bases; unmatched bases: 8. The DNA for the CDR3 is TGTGCCAGCAGTGAACAGGGGACTAGTTCCCATGAGCAGTTCTTC. Translating gives CASSEQGTSSHEQFF.

This sequence joins TRBV7-2 and TRBJ2-2, with D hard to call. Trimming shortened V by 1 base and J by 7 bases, and 7 bases separated the two germline ends. The length of the CDR3 is 13 residues. Germline loops: CDR1 SGHTA, CDR2 FQGNSA. CDR3 nucleotides: TGTGCCAGCAGCTTAGGGGGTAGCGGGGAGCTGTTTTTT. Its protein is CASSLGGSGELFF.

This sequence joins TRBV7-9 and TRBJ1-1, with D possibly TRBD1 on 5 matching bases. Trimming took off 7 bases at V and 8 bases at J, with 17 bases between the two ends. The CDR3 totals 13 residues. Germline V gene sequence: CDR1 SEHNR, CDR2 FQNEAQ (reference sequence). The CDR3 here is CASTPGGGLEAFF. The CDR3 DNA follows: TGTGCCAGCACCCCGGGGGGAGGCCTGGAAGCTTTCTTT.

The V and J genes are TRBV7-8 and TRBJ2-7; 10 bases fit TRBD1. Losses at the gene ends were 5 bases for V and 7 bases for J; bases not matched to a gene: 11. Germline loops: CDR1 SGHVS, CDR2 FQNEAQ. The CDR3 consists of 15 residues. This CDR3 is CASSETGTGVGEQYF. The CDR3 DNA reads TGTGCCAGCAGCGAGACCGGGACAGGGGTCGGGGAGCAGTACTTC.

The rearrangement links TRBV27 to TRBJ2-1; TRBD1 agrees at 9 bases. V lost 0 bases to trimming and J lost 8 bases; unmatched junction nucleotides: 8. Germline-derived CDR1 and CDR2 are MNHEY and SMNVEV (reference sequence). The CDR3 covers 16 residues. The CDR3 bases are TGTGCCAGCAGTTTATCGTACGGGACAGGGCGCGATGAGCAGTTCTTC. This translates into CASSLSYGTGRDEQFF.

The V and J genes are TRBV28 and TRBJ2-1, with D possibly being TRBD2 (6 bases). Germline CDR1 and CDR2: MDHEN and SYDVKM. V was cut by 5 bases and J by 4 bases, with 12 bases left in between. The CDR3 spans 14 residues. CDR3 loop: CASSGGISYNEQFF. CDR3 coding DNA: TGTGCCAGCAGTGGCGGGATAAGTTACAATGAGCAGTTCTTC.

The chain is built from TRBV12-1 and TRBJ2-4; TRBD2, as called in the table, went unchecked against the DNA. TRBV12-1 is reported as a pseudogene. The CDR3 has 19 amino acids. The CDR3 coding sequence is TGTGCCAGCAGCTCTTTGCGGGCGGCGAGAATTCAAGCCAAAAACATTCAGTACTTC. Translation gives CASSSLRAARIQAKNIQYF.

The chain combines TRBV10-1 with TRBJ1-6; D uncertain. Deletions cut 6 bases from V and 5 bases from J, with 2 bases between. CDR1 and CDR2 (germline): WNHNN, SYGVQD (reference sequence). The CDR3 is made up of 11 amino acids. CDR3 in amino acids: CASRNNSPLHF. CDR3 sequence (DNA): TGCGCCAGCAGAAATAATTCACCCCTCCACTTT.

The rearrangement uses TRBV4-3 and TRBJ2-7; perhaps TRBD1 as D (5 bases). The germline V and J ends were trimmed by 0 bases and 5 bases, with 14 bases remaining between them. This CDR3 contains 15 residues. Germline assignment: CDR1 LGHNA and CDR2 YSLEER. CDR3 coding DNA: TGCGCCAGCAGCCAAGAGCAGGCAGGGTTCGACGAGCAGTACTTC. This codes for CASSQEQAGFDEQYF.

V usage is TRBV29-1 and J usage is TRBJ2-3; perhaps TRBD2 as D (6 bases). The CDR3 runs to 13 residues. Looked up from germline, CDR1 is SQVTM and CDR2 is ANQGSEA. V lost 4 bases, J lost 4 bases, and 12 bases lay in between. This chain's CDR3 is CSVAIGSADTQYF. For the CDR3, the DNA is TGCAGCGTTGCTATCGGGAGTGCAGATACGCAGTATTTT.